These 9 T cell receptor beta chains originate from one sample sequenced in a study of persistence of HIV-infected CD4 T cells. No antigens are known for them. The libraries were made with immunoSEQ version 4 in survey mode. Repertoires were generated with immunoSEQ multiplex PCR, while TCRdb's copy carries only in-frame clones and drops some. Of tens of thousands of clones in the sample, about 85% were seen once. This nonspecific control used anti-CD3/anti-CD28 bead stimulation of CD4+ T cells. Sorting selected CD4+ T cells upregulating both CD40 ligand and CD69. Specimen: CD4+ T cells sorted from PBMCs after roughly 17-hour stimulation, collected from a patient who received antiretroviral therapy. All receptors come from an adult woman with HIV who was CMV-seropositive.

The chain recombines TRBV2 with TRBJ2-7; D is undetermined. The CDR3 is 13 residues long. Germline CDR1 and CDR2: SNHLY and FYNNEI. V was pared by 8 bases and J by 0 bases, with 11 bases between. The CDR3 sequence is CASSSARSYEQYV. The CDR3 DNA reads as TGTGCCAGCTCCTCCGCGCGCTCCTACGAGCAGTACGTC.

The V and J genes are TRBV5-1 and TRBJ1-1; no definite D call. V shed 3 bases and J shed 0 bases, with 9 bases lying between them. Germline V gene data show CDR1 as SGHRS and CDR2 as YFSETQ. This CDR3 has 14 residues. The CDR3 loop reads CASSWEGVNTEAFF. In DNA, the CDR3 is TGCGCCAGCAGCTGGGAGGGAGTGAACACTGAAGCTTTCTTT.

This chain uses TRBV29-1 with TRBJ1-3, with D hard to call. Germline values: CDR1 SQVTM, CDR2 ANQGSEA. The CDR3 runs 16 residues. The V gene lost 4 bases and the J gene lost 0 bases, with 16 bases spanning the gap. CDR3 sequence: CSVVGTAKFSGNTIYF. The CDR3 DNA is TGCAGCGTTGTAGGTACGGCTAAATTCTCTGGAAACACCATATATTTT.

In this sample, this clone turned up a few times. The chain is built from TRBV30 and TRBJ1-6; D perhaps matches TRBD1 (5 bases). Looked up from germline, CDR1 is GTSNPN and CDR2 is SVGIG (reference sequence). Between the trimmed V and J ends, which lost 4 bases and 7 bases, there was a span of 11 bases. This CDR3 has 13 amino acids. The CDR3 DNA follows: TGTGCCTGGACAGGGATTTTCAATTCACCCCTCCACTTT. It is translated as CAWTGIFNSPLHF.

This chain connects TRBV5-1 to TRBJ2-1; D remains unclear. In germline, CDR1 is SGHRS, CDR2 YFSETQ. This CDR3 has 14 residues. V dropped 0 bases and J dropped 9 bases, with 13 bases sitting between them. CDR3 DNA: TGCGCCAGCAGCTTGGCTGGTTACCGAGGTGAGCAGTTCTTC. Translated: CASSLAGYRGEQFF.

V and J are TRBV5-6 and TRBJ2-1; 9 bases line up with TRBD1. This CDR3 has 17 residues. Trimming at V came to 1 base and at J to 3 bases, leaving 8 bases not matched to a gene. Germline V gene sequence: CDR1 SGHDT, CDR2 YYEEEE. This chain's CDR3 is CASSLRQGVPLYNEQFF. The DNA for the CDR3 is TGTGCCAGCAGCTTGCGACAGGGGGTACCCCTCTACAATGAGCAGTTCTTC.

V and J are TRBV4-2 and TRBJ2-3; the D is unclear. Germline-derived CDR1 and CDR2 are LGHNA and YNFKEQ. V lost 2 bases and J lost 0, with 6 bases in between. The CDR3 contains 14 residues. The CDR3 bases are TGTGCCAGCAGCCAATCGCCAAGCACAGATACGCAGTATTTT. This translates into CASSQSPSTDTQYF.

The V gene is TRBV2, the J gene TRBJ1-6; TRBD1 matches at 8 bases. The junction had 8 bases not matched to a gene; V was cut back by 6 bases and J by 7 bases. This CDR3 is 15 amino acids long. CDR1 and CDR2 (germline): SNHLY, FYNNEI. The CDR3 DNA reads TGTGCCAGCAGGCTCCGGGGACAGGCCAATTCACCCCTCCACTTT. Translation: CASRLRGQANSPLHF.

The chain joins TRBV6-6 to TRBJ1-1; maybe TRBD1 (6 bases). Germline lookup yields CDR1 MNHNY and CDR2 SVGAGI (reference sequence). The CDR3 totals 16 residues. The ends were cut back, 5 bases at V and 0 bases at J, with 16 bases in the middle. CDR3 loop: CASSRGKDSLNTEAFF. In DNA form, the CDR3 reads TGTGCCAGCAGTCGAGGGAAGGACAGTCTGAACACTGAAGCTTTCTTT.